This paragraph covers one TCR beta chain sequence. This table comes from immunoSEQ multiplex PCR, and its TCRdb copy is limited to in-frame clones, with some not included. Of approximately 240,000 clones listed, approximately 82% are singletons. Germline V lookup: CDR1 SGHTA, CDR2 FQGNSA. J gave up 4 bases and V 5 bases, and 9 bases lay outside the gene matches. The CDR3 contains 15 residues. This entry is derived from a study of blood T cell repertoires in COVID-19. The receptor's source is a woman aged 80 or older with active or convalescent COVID-19. The chain links TRBV7-2 to TRBJ1-2; 8 nucleotides align to TRBD1. What was sequenced was peripheral blood. CDR3: CASSPRTGMGYGYTF. Written as DNA, the CDR3 is TGTGCCAGCAGCCCGAGGACAGGGATGGGCTATGGCTACACCTTC.